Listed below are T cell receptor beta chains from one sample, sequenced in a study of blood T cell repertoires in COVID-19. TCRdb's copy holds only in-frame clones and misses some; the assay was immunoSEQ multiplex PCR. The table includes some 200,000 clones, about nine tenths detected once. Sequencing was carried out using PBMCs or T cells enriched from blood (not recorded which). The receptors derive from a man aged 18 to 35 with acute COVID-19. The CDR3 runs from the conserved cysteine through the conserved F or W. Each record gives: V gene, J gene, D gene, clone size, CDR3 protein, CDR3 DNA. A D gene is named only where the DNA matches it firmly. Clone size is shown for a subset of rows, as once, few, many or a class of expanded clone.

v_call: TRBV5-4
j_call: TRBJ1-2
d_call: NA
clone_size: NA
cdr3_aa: CASSPGFYGYTF
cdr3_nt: TGTGCCAGCAGCCCAGGGTTCTATGGCTACACCTTC

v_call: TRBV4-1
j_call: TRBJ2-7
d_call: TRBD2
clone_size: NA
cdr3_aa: CASSHPSGREQYF
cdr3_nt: TGCGCCAGCAGCCATCCTAGCGGGAGGGAGCAGTACTTC

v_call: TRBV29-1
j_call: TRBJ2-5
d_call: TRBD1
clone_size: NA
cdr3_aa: CSVAGTGGKETQYF
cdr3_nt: TGCAGCGTTGCGGGGACAGGGGGAAAAGAGACCCAGTACTTC

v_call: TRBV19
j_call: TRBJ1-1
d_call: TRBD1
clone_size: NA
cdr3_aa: CASSQGVYLDTEAFF
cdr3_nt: TGTGCCAGTTCACAGGGGGTATATCTTGACACTGAAGCTTTCTTT

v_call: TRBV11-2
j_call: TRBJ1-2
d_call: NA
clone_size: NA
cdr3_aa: CASSLGSGGIDGYTF
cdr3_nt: TGTGCCAGCAGCTTAGGTTCTGGGGGGATAGATGGCTACACCTTC

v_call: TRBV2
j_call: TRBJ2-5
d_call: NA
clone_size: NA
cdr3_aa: CASSGTSQETQYF
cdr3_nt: TGTGCCAGCAGTGGGACAAGCCAAGAGACCCAGTACTTC

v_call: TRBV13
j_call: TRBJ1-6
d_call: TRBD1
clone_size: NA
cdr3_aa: CASSFTGGSSYNSPLHF
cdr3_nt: TGTGCCAGCAGCTTTACAGGGGGGAGCTCCTATAATTCACCCCTCCACTTT

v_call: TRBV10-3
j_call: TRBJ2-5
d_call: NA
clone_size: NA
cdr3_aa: CAIESEGQETQYF
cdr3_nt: TGTGCCATCGAATCAGAGGGCCAAGAGACCCAGTACTTC

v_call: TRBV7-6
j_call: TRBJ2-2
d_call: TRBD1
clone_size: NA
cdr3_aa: CASSFPLTGQQTGELFF
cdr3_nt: TGTGCCAGCAGCTTCCCTTTAACGGGACAGCAAACCGGGGAGCTGTTTTTT

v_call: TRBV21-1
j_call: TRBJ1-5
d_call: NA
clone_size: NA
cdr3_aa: CASSLLAQSGNQPQHF
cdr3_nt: TGTGCCAGCAGCCTCTTGGCCCAGTCCGGCAATCAGCCCCAGCATTTT

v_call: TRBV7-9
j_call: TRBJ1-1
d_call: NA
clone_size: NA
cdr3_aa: CASGLRMGTEAFF
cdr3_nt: TGTGCCAGCGGACTCAGGATGGGGACTGAAGCTTTCTTT

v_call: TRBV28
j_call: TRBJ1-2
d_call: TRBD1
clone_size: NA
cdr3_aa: CASSLGQSNYGYTF
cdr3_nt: TGTGCCAGCAGCCTGGGACAGTCTAACTATGGCTACACCTTC

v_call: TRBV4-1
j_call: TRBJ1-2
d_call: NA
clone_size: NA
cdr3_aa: CASSQVSQGPSYGYTF
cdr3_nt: TGCGCCAGCAGCCAAGTTTCCCAGGGGCCTTCCTATGGCTACACCTTC

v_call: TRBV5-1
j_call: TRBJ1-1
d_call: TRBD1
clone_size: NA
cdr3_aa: CASAGQTNTEAFF
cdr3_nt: TGCGCCAGCGCGGGACAGACGAACACTGAAGCTTTCTTT

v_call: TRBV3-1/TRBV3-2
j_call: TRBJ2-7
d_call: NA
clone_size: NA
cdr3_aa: CASSQDLVYEQYF
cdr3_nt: TGTGCCAGCAGCCAAGATCTAGTCTACGAGCAGTACTTC

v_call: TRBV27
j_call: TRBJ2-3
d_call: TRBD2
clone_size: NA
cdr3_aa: CASSFGSGRASDTQYF
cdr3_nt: TGTGCCAGCAGTTTTGGGAGCGGGAGGGCCTCGGATACGCAGTATTTT

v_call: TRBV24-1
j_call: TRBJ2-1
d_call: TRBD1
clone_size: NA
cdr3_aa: CATSDPGGAGSYNEQFF
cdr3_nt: TGTGCCACCAGTGACCCAGGGGGCGCAGGGTCCTACAATGAGCAGTTCTTC

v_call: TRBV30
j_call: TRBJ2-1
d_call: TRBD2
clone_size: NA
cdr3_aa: CAWRRAGLWFF
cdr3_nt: TGTGCCTGGAGGAGAGCGGGGCTGTGGTTCTTC

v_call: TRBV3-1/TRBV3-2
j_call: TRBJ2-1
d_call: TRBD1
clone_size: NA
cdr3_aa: CASSLQGAGEQFF
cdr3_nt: TGTGCCAGCAGCCTACAGGGGGCAGGTGAGCAGTTCTTC

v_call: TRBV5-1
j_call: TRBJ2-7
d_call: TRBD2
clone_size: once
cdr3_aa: CASSQAGEGSYEQYF
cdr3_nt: TGCGCCAGCAGTCAAGCGGGAGAAGGGTCCTACGAGCAGTACTTC

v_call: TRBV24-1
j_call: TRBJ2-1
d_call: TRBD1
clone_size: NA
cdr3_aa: CATSDPGQGSEEQFF
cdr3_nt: TGTGCCACCAGTGACCCTGGACAGGGTAGTGAGGAGCAGTTCTTC

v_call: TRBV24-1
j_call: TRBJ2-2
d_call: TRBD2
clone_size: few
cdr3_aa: CATRSSGDTGELFF
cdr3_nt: TGTGCCACCAGGAGTAGCGGGGACACCGGGGAGCTGTTTTTT

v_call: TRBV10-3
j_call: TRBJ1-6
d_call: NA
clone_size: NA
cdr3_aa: CAISGTSSPLHF
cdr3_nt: TGTGCCATCAGCGGGACATCTTCACCCCTCCACTTT

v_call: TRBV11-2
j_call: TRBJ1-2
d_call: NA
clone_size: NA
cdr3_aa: CASSPFRGGSNYGYTF
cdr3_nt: TGTGCCAGCAGCCCCTTCCGGGGGGGCTCTAACTATGGCTACACCTTC